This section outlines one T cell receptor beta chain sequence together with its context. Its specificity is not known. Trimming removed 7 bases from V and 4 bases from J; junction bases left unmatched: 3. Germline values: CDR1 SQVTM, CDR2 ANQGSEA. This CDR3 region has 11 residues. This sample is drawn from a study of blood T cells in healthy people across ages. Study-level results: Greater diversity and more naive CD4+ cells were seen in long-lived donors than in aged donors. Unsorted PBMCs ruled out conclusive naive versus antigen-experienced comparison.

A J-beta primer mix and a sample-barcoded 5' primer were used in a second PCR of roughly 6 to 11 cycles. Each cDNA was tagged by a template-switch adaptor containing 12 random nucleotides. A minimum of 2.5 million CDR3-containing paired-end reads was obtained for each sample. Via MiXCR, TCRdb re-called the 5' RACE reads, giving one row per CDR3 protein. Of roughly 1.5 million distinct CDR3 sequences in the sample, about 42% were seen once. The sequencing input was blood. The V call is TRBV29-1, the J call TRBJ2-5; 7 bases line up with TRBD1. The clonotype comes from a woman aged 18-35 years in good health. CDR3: CSDRQGETQYF. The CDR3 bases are TGCAGCGATCGACAGGGAGAGACCCAGTACTTC.